Shown below are 23 T cell receptor beta chains from a single sample sequenced in a study of blood T cell repertoires in COVID-19 (dated by TCRdb to 2020 to 2022). The method behind the library was the immunoSEQ multiplex PCR assay. This is the immuneACCESS table as TCRdb keeps it, with only in-frame sequences that have V and J called. A part of the clones is gone; compared with another copy, unresolved V genes explain less than half, and the rest is unexplained. The table for this sample lists fewer than 200,000 clones; about 87% of them were counted only once. Roughly 0.85% of the sample goes to the ten largest clones. Material: peripheral blood. The receptors were sampled from a woman aged 18-29 years who had recovered from COVID-19.

This chain uses TRBV2 with TRBJ2-3; TRBD2 might be the D (7 bases). V shed 8 bases and J shed 1 base, with 16 bases lying between them. The germline V gene has CDR1 SNHLY and CDR2 FYNNEI. The CDR3 sequence is 15 residues long. The CDR3 loop is CASGGAGARTDTQYF. For the CDR3, the DNA is TGTGCCAGCGGGGGGGCGGGGGCGCGCACAGATACGCAGTATTTT.

The chain employs TRBV28 and TRBJ1-2, with D unclear. CDR1 is MDHEN and CDR2 is SYDVKM in the germline V gene. This CDR3 spans 12 amino acids. V shed 8 bases and J shed 5 bases, with 12 bases lying between them. The DNA for the CDR3 is TGTGCCAGCCTCGCGGGAGTTTATGGCTACACCTTC. Its translation: CASLAGVYGYTF.

The chain's CDR3 is CASSLVRGENQETQYF. CDR3 bases: TGCGCCAGCAGCTTGGTTCGGGGGGAAAACCAAGAGACCCAGTACTTC. V usage is TRBV5-1 and J usage is TRBJ2-5; 7 bases align to TRBD2. V dropped 0 bases and J dropped 0; count of bases not matched to a gene: 5. CDR3 length: 16 amino acids. Germline loops: CDR1 SGHRS, CDR2 YFSETQ.

In its sample, this clone was seen a few times. This chain joins TRBV4-2 and TRBJ2-3; 7 bases agree with TRBD2. Unmatched junction bases numbered 8, after V lost 4 bases and J lost 4 bases. CDR1 and CDR2 from the germline V gene are LGHNA and YNFKEQ. This CDR3 region has 15 residues. In DNA, the CDR3 is TGTGCCAGCAGCCCACGGGCGGGAGTCGCAGATACGCAGTATTTT. Translation gives CASSPRAGVADTQYF.

The V call is TRBV5-5, the J call TRBJ1-2; 7 bases are shared with TRBD1. This CDR3 region has 15 residues. Germline loops: CDR1 SGHKS, CDR2 YYEKEE (reference sequence). J gave up 1 base and V 4 bases, and 7 bases lay outside the gene matches. CDR3 residues: CASSLRTGVNYGYTF. CDR3 nucleotides: TGTGCCAGCAGCCTTCGGACAGGAGTTAACTATGGCTACACCTTC.

In its sample, this clone was seen once. The chain joins TRBV7-2 to TRBJ2-3; TRBD2 agrees at 13 bases. This CDR3 spans 17 amino acids. CDR1 is SGHTA, CDR2 FQGNSA, per germline. V gave up 4 bases and J gave up 1 base; unmatched junction bases: 5. The CDR3 sequence: CASSSGLAGHGTDTQYF. DNA of the CDR3: TGTGCCAGCAGCTCGGGACTAGCGGGACATGGCACAGATACGCAGTATTTT.

The chain joins TRBV19 to TRBJ2-2, with TRBD2 matching 10 bases. The CDR3 consists of 16 residues. CDR1 and CDR2 from the germline V gene are LNHDA and SQIVND (reference sequence). V gave up 1 base and J gave up 8 bases; unmatched junction bases: 7. The CDR3 coding sequence is TGTGCCAGTAGTATAGGGGGACTAGCGCAGAGGGGGGAGCTGTTTTTT. Amino acids: CASSIGGLAQRGELFF.

The V and J genes are TRBV18 and TRBJ1-1; the D gene is possibly TRBD1 (5 bases). CDR3 length: 15 amino acids. In germline, CDR1 is KGHSH, CDR2 LQKENI. V was pared by 4 bases and J by 1 base, with 13 bases between. This CDR3 is CASSLQGGGNTEAFF. CDR3 nucleotides: TGTGCCAGCTCACTTCAGGGCGGGGGGAACACTGAAGCTTTCTTT.

This clone was picked up one time. In DNA, the CDR3 is TGCGCCAGCAGCTTGACAGGGTCTGTGGGTCAGCCCCAGCATTTT. It is translated as CASSLTGSVGQPQHF. The V gene is TRBV5-1, the J gene TRBJ1-5; perhaps TRBD1 as D (6 bases). This CDR3 has 15 amino acids. CDR1 is SGHRS and CDR2 is YFSETQ in the germline V gene. V gave up 1 base and J gave up 6 bases, with 14 bases separating them.

The rearrangement joins TRBV9 to TRBJ1-5; no clear D gene. Deletions cut 0 bases from V and 6 bases from J, with 10 bases between. The CDR3 runs 14 residues. Germline CDR1 is SGDLS and CDR2 is YYNGEE. The CDR3 nucleotides read TGTGCCAGCAGCGTAGGGGAGGGCGGTCAGCCCCAGCATTTT. This codes for CASSVGEGGQPQHF.

This rearrangement joins TRBV29-1 to TRBJ2-1, with no clear D. There are 8 residues in the CDR3. Germline-derived CDR1 and CDR2 are SQVTM and ANQGSEA. Between the trimmed V and J ends, which lost 7 bases and 9 bases, there was a span of 4 bases. The CDR3 sequence: CSDSEQFF. CDR3 nucleotide sequence: TGCAGCGACAGTGAGCAGTTCTTC.

The V call is TRBV7-9, the J call TRBJ1-4; D uncertain. Germline V CDR1 and CDR2: SEHNR, FQNEAQ (reference sequence). The V end was cut by 4 bases, the J end by 5 bases, with 23 bases between. The CDR3 extends over 18 amino acids. CDR3 coding DNA: TGTGCCAGCAGCTCAGAGGTTTTTTATGGGTCGGGAAATGAAAAACTGTTTTTT. Protein sequence: CASSSEVFYGSGNEKLFF.

This rearrangement joins TRBV7-8 to TRBJ1-1; D possibly corresponds to TRBD1 (5 bases). Germline lookup yields CDR1 SGHVS and CDR2 FQNEAQ. This CDR3 is built from 17 residues. V was shortened by 3 bases and J by 0 bases, with 17 bases between the two germline ends. The CDR3 reads CASSLFSIRQLNTEAFF. In DNA, the CDR3 is TGTGCCAGCAGCTTGTTCTCAATCAGACAGTTGAACACTGAAGCTTTCTTT.

The rearrangement links TRBV6-5 to TRBJ2-1; the match to TRBD2 covers 7 bases. The CDR3 spans 16 residues. After removal of 0 bases from V and 7 bases from J, the junction contained 9 bases not matched to a gene. Germline V gene data show CDR1 as MNHEY and CDR2 as SVGAGI. In nucleotides, the CDR3 is TGTGCCAGCAGTTACTCGGGACTATCGACGGGGAATGAGCAGTTCTTC. This sequence encodes CASSYSGLSTGNEQFF.

The chain uses TRBV2 and TRBJ1-6; D ambiguous. Germline CDR1 reads SNHLY; CDR2 reads FYNNEI. CDR3 length: 14 residues. With 4 bases removed from V and 5 bases from J, the gap between germline ends came to 9 bases. CDR3 coding DNA: TGTGCCAGCAGTGCCGGGTCGAATAATTCACCCCTCCACTTT. Translating gives CASSAGSNNSPLHF.

This clone showed up just once. The chain employs TRBV9 and TRBJ2-3; 7 bases align to TRBD2. Trimming cost V 0 bases and J 0 bases; bases outside gene matches: 4. This CDR3 has 16 residues. Germline V gives CDR1 SGDLS, CDR2 YYNGEE. Here the CDR3 DNA reads TGTGCCAGCAGCGTAGGTAGTAGCGGGAGCACAGATACGCAGTATTTT. This encodes CASSVGSSGSTDTQYF.

The chain recombines TRBV3-1 (or the pseudogene TRBV3-2) with TRBJ2-1; D unresolved. V dropped 1 base and J dropped 0 bases, with 13 bases sitting between them. CDR1 and CDR2 from the germline V gene are LGHDT and YNNKEL (reference sequence). This CDR3 is 17 amino acids long. The CDR3 loop reads CASSQGTPASSYNEQFF. The CDR3 DNA reads TGTGCCAGCAGCCAAGGCACACCAGCGAGCTCCTACAATGAGCAGTTCTTC.

V gene TRBV3-1 (or the pseudogene TRBV3-2) combines with J gene TRBJ1-4; D is unclear. Germline V gene data show CDR1 as LGHDT and CDR2 as YNNKEL (reference sequence). V lost 1 base to trimming and J lost 8 bases, with 11 bases between them. The CDR3 length is 14 residues. CDR3 residues: CASSQGPALEKLFF. CDR3 sequence (DNA): TGTGCCAGCAGCCAAGGCCCTGCCCTAGAAAAACTGTTTTTT.

This clone was found once. V gene TRBV6-5 combines with J gene TRBJ2-3; 8 bases fit TRBD2. The germline V gene encodes CDR1 MNHEY and CDR2 SVGAGI. With V trimmed by 8 bases and J by 5 bases, 6 bases remained unmatched. The CDR3 spans 13 residues. In DNA, the CDR3 is TGTGCCAGCCGAACCCTAGCGGGAGATACGCAGTATTTT. Translating it yields CASRTLAGDTQYF.

CDR3 region: CASSLGTLEGTDTQYF. CDR3 in DNA: TGCGCCAGCAGCCTCGGGACACTCGAAGGCACAGATACGCAGTATTTT. The chain is built from TRBV4-1 and TRBJ2-3, with D tentatively TRBD1 (6 bases). There are 16 residues in the CDR3. The germline V and J ends were trimmed by 4 bases and 1 base, with 15 bases remaining between them. Germline V CDR1 and CDR2: MGHRA, YSYEKL.

This chain joins TRBV2 and TRBJ2-1; 15 bases align to TRBD2. The V gene end was trimmed by 6 bases and the J gene end by 9 bases; junction bases not matched to a gene: 12. Germline-derived CDR1 and CDR2 are SNHLY and FYNNEI. CDR3 length: 17 amino acids. The DNA of the CDR3 is TGTGCCAGCAGGGGGCCGGGACTAGCGGGAGGAGGGGGTGAGCAGTTCTTC. It encodes CASRGPGLAGGGGEQFF.

This clone was observed a single time. This chain uses TRBV7-9 with TRBJ2-7, with D possibly matching TRBD1 (5 bases). Trimming cost V 4 bases and J 2 bases, with 9 bases left between them. Per germline, CDR1 SEHNR and CDR2 FQNEAQ (reference sequence). CDR3 size: 13 residues. CDR3 DNA sequence: TGTGCCAGCAGCTATACAGGTCCCTACGAGCAGTACTTC. Translated: CASSYTGPYEQYF.

The chain has TRBV6-2 or TRBV6-3 and TRBJ2-7; 9 bases match TRBD1. The germline V gene encodes CDR1 MNHEY and CDR2 SVGEGT. V trimming: 0 bases; J trimming: 4 bases; junction bases outside the gene matches: 4. This CDR3 is 15 amino acids long. The CDR3 DNA sequence: TGTGCCAGCAGTTACTCGAAGGGACAGGGATACGAGCAGTACGTC. It encodes CASSYSKGQGYEQYV.